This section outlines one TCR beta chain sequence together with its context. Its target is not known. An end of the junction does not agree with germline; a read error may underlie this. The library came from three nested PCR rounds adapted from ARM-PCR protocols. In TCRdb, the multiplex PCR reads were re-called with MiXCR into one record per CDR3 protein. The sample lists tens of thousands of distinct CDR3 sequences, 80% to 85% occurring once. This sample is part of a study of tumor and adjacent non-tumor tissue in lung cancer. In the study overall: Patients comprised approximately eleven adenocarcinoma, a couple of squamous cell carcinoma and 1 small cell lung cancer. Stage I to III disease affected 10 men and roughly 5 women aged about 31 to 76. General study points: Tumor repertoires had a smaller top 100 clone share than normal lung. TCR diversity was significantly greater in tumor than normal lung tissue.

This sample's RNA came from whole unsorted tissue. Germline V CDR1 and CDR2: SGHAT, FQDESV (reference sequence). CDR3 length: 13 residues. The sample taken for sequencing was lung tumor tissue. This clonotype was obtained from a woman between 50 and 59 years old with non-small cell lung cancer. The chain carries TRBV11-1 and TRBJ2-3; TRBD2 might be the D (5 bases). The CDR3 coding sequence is TGTGCTAGCAGAGGGAGAGGGATTGATACGCAGTATTTT. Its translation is CASRGRGIDTQYF. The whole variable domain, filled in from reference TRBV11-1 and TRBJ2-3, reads EAEVAQSPRYKITEKSQAVAFWCDPISGHATLYWYRQILGQGPELLVQFQDESVVDDSQLPKDRFSAERLKGVDSTLKIQPAELGDSAMYLCASRGRGIDTQYFGPGTRLTVL.